This T cell receptor beta chain was recovered during a study of CD8+ T cells in alopecia areata. Study-level background: Patients took tofacitinib for 6 to 18 months, followed by 6 drug-free months.

Treatment in this sample: oral pan-JAK inhibitor, 5-10 mg twice daily. This clone was detected a few times. cDNA reverse transcribed from extracted RNA served as the sequencing template. Data came from immunoSEQ multiplex PCR; TCRdb stores just in-frame clones and leaves some out. The data contain hundreds of thousands of clones, 58% of them singletons. The germline CDR1 and CDR2 sequences are KGHSH and LQKENI. This CDR3 has 14 residues. Deletions cut 2 bases from V and 2 bases from J, with 7 bases between. The chain combines TRBV18 with TRBJ1-5, with D possibly matching TRBD1 (5 bases). The specimen was CD4+ T cells sorted from blood, collected at week 24, from a patient treated with tofacitinib. The receptor's source is a human donor with alopecia areata. Here the CDR3 DNA reads TGTGCCAGCTCACCAGGGACGGGCAATCAGCCCCAGCATTTT. Encoded protein: CASSPGTGNQPQHF.